Presented here are 18 T cell receptor beta chains from one specimen sequenced in a study of CD8+CD57+ T cells in acquired aplastic anemia. Investigators profiled TCR beta VDJ and CDR3 from genomic DNA template. TCRdb re-derived calls from the reads in MiXCR, one entry per CDR3 protein. The sample has roughly 250,000 distinct CDR3 sequences, more than 40% seen once. Those patients picked for sequencing had displayed CD8+CD57+ cell expansion on flow cytometry. Sequencing was done on a sample of sorted CD4+, CD8+, or CD8+CD57+ T cells (not recorded which) from PBMCs. The receptors derive from a human donor with aplastic anemia.

Note on this clonotype: A clone one base away is much larger, so this may be a read error. V is TRBV9 and J is TRBJ2-7; weak D call: TRBD2 (6 bases). Trimming removed 0 bases at V and 5 bases at J, with 9 bases between. CDR3 size: 13 residues. Germline-derived CDR1 and CDR2 are SGDLS and YYNGEE. The CDR3 loop is CASSVAGVDEQYF. The CDR3 DNA is TGTGCCAGCAGCGTAGCGGGGGTCGACGAGCAGTACTTC.

The chain combines TRBV15 with TRBJ2-1, with 11 nucleotides matching TRBD2. The V gene's germline CDR1 is LNHNV and CDR2 YYDKDF (reference sequence). The CDR3 covers 17 residues. V was clipped by 5 bases and J by 4 bases; unmatched bases: 10. CDR3 protein: CATSGTLAGGKYNEQFF. The CDR3 DNA reads TGTGCCACCAGCGGAACGCTAGCGGGGGGAAAGTACAATGAGCAGTTCTTC. Full variable domain (remainder filled in from reference TRBV15 and TRBJ2-1): DAMVIQNPRYQVTQFGKPVTLSCSQTLNHNVMYWYQQKSSQAPKLLFHYYDKDFNNEADTPDNFQSRRPNTSFCFLDIRSPGLGDTAMYLCATSGTLAGGKYNEQFFGPGTRLTVL.

The J gene is TRBJ2-5, the V gene TRBV5-1; the D is unclear. Trimming removed 1 base from V and 5 bases from J, with 9 bases in between. Per germline, CDR1 SGHRS and CDR2 YFSETQ. The CDR3 loop spans 13 amino acids. The CDR3 loop is CASSLMGYETQYF. The CDR3 nucleotides read TGCGCCAGCAGCTTGATGGGTTACGAGACCCAGTACTTC.

In regard to this clonotype: A much more abundant neighbour one base away suggests this may be a read error. The chain combines TRBV9 with TRBJ2-7, with TRBD2 as a possible D gene (6 bases). Germline CDR1 reads SGDLS; CDR2 reads YYNGEE. The CDR3 runs 15 residues. CDR3 nucleotides: TGTGCCAGCAGCGTAAAGGCGGGATTACTCTACGAGCAGCACTTC. It specifies CASSVKAGLLYEQHF.

The table lists this clonotype with a few counts. V is TRBV15 and J is TRBJ1-4, with D uncertain. The V end was cut by 3 bases, the J end by 1 base, with 6 bases between. Germline V gene lookup returns CDR1 LNHNV and CDR2 YYDKDF (reference sequence). The CDR3 contains 14 residues. CDR3 nucleotides: TGTGCCACCAGCAGTCGGGGAACTAATGAAAAACTGTTTTTT. It codes for CATSSRGTNEKLFF.

In the case of this clonotype: Being one base from a much bigger clone, this may be a read error. The rearrangement uses TRBV9 and TRBJ1-1; D uncertain. Germline values: CDR1 SGDLS, CDR2 YYNGEE. There are 12 residues in the CDR3. V shed 4 bases and J shed 7 bases, with 11 bases lying between them. CDR3 sequence reads: CASSTIGDEAFF. The CDR3 nucleotides are TGTGCCAGCAGCACAATTGGGGATGAAGCTTTCTTT.

The V and J genes are TRBV29-1 and TRBJ1-2; D not resolved. Per germline, CDR1 SQVTM and CDR2 ANQGSEA. V gave up 1 base and J gave up 2 bases, with 8 bases separating them. The CDR3 is made up of 13 amino acids. The CDR3 protein is CSVEGGKNYGYTF. The CDR3 coding sequence is TGCAGCGTTGAAGGCGGAAAAAACTATGGCTACACCTTC.

There are a few counts of this clonotype. The V and J genes are TRBV20-1 and TRBJ2-7; TRBD2 matches 7 bases. The CDR3 contains 18 residues. Losses at the gene ends were 0 bases for V and 3 bases for J; bases not matched to a gene: 17. Germline V gene sequence: CDR1 DFQATT, CDR2 SNEGSKA (reference sequence). DNA of the CDR3: TGCAGTGCTAGAGATTACCTAGGGAGGGGCTCCTTAGGCTACGAGCAGTACTTC. Protein: CSARDYLGRGSLGYEQYF.

The genes are TRBV28 and TRBJ2-3; D is unclear. This CDR3 has 15 amino acids. Germline V lookup: CDR1 MDHEN, CDR2 SYDVKM. Trimming removed 6 bases at V and 0 bases at J, with 13 bases between. The CDR3 DNA is TGTGCCAGCAGCCTAAGAGACGCTAGCACAGATACGCAGTATTTT. It specifies CASSLRDASTDTQYF.

This clonotype was counted only a few times. This chain links TRBV9 with TRBJ2-1; D ambiguous. Trimming took off 2 bases at V and 7 bases at J, with 7 bases between the two ends. Germline CDR1 is SGDLS and CDR2 is YYNGEE. The CDR3 sequence is 12 residues long. CDR3 DNA: TGTGCCAGCAGCGTTGGTACAAATGAGCAGTTCTTC. It yields the protein CASSVGTNEQFF.

The chain carries TRBV24-1 and TRBJ1-5; the D is unclear. CDR1 is KGHDR and CDR2 is SFDVKD in the germline V gene. CDR3 length equals 15 residues. Trimming took 6 bases from V and 2 from J, leaving 13 bases between them. The CDR3 DNA follows: TGTGCCACCAGTCCCGCCCCGGGTGGCAATCAGCCCCAGCATTTT. This sequence encodes CATSPAPGGNQPQHF.

Concerning this clonotype: With a much larger clone just one base away, this may be a read error. The chain uses TRBV7-3 and TRBJ2-7; D tentatively fits TRBD1 or TRBD2 (5 bases each). V lost 5 bases, J lost 7 bases, and 15 bases lay in between. This CDR3 spans 13 amino acids. The germline CDR1 and CDR2 sequences are SGHTA and FQGTGA. CDR3 nucleotide sequence: TGTGCCAGCAGCGCAAAGGGACGGACTGAGCAGTACTTC. Translation gives CASSAKGRTEQYF. The whole variable domain, filled in from reference TRBV7-3 and TRBJ2-7, reads GAGVSQTPSNKVTEKGKYVELRCDPISGHTALYWYRQSLGQGPEFLIYFQGTGAADDSGLPNDRFFAVRPEGSVSTLKIQRTERGDSAVYLCASSAKGRTEQYFGPGTRLTVT.

The chain couples TRBV3-1 to TRBJ2-7, with TRBD2 identical over 13 bases. Trimming removed 3 bases from V and 4 bases from J; junction bases left unmatched: 3. CDR1 and CDR2 from the germline V gene are LGHDT and YNNKEL (reference sequence). The CDR3 length is 15 residues. CDR3 DNA sequence: TGTGCCAGCAGCCAGGGGACTAGCGGGGTTTACGAGCAGTACTTC. It encodes CASSQGTSGVYEQYF.

V gene TRBV7-8 combines with J gene TRBJ2-7, with a tentative D call TRBD1 (6 bases). The CDR3 loop spans 15 amino acids. CDR1 and CDR2 (germline): SGHVS, FQNEAQ. V lost 3 bases to trimming and J lost 2 bases, with 14 bases between them. The DNA for the CDR3 is TGTGCCAGCAGCTTGCTCCAGACAGGCCCCTACGAGCAGTACTTC. Amino acid sequence: CASSLLQTGPYEQYF.

To note about this clonotype: With a much larger clone just one base away, this may be a read error. V gene TRBV5-6 combines with J gene TRBJ2-1; 8 nucleotides line up with TRBD1. Germline V CDR1 and CDR2: SGHDT, YYEEEE. V was clipped by 6 bases and J by 13 bases; unmatched bases: 18. The CDR3 contains 15 residues. CDR3 sequence: CASKIGQGGGETQFF. CDR3 in DNA: TGTGCCAGCAAGATAGGACAGGGCGGCGGAGAGACCCAGTTCTTC.

Only a few counts were recorded for this clonotype. Possible read error: a much larger clone is one base away. The chain carries TRBV20-1 and TRBJ2-3; 8 nucleotides line up with TRBD2. V shed 5 bases and J 1 base; nucleotides not matched to a gene: 17. The CDR3 runs to 18 residues. Germline V gene lookup returns CDR1 DFQATT and CDR2 SNEGSKA (reference sequence). The CDR3 DNA is TGCAGTGCTTTGACTAGCGAGCCTAGACGGTTTGGCACAGATACGCAGTATTTT. It encodes CSALTSEPRRFGTDTQYF.

This clonotype has ten or more counts. The CDR3 protein is CASSVPGQPKSQGGYTF. Here the CDR3 DNA reads TGTGCCAGCAGCGTCCCGGGACAGCCTAAATCGCAAGGTGGCTACACCTTC. The genes are TRBV7-9 and TRBJ1-2; the match to TRBD1 covers 7 bases. Trimming cost V 5 bases and J 7 bases; bases outside gene matches: 19. Germline CDR1 is SEHNR and CDR2 is FQNEAQ (reference sequence). The CDR3 contains 17 residues.

This clonotype occurred many times. The genes are TRBV24-1 and TRBJ2-1; D is uncertain. The CDR3 runs 12 residues. With 8 bases removed from V and 6 bases from J, the gap between germline ends came to 10 bases. The germline gives CDR1 KGHDR, CDR2 SFDVKD. This CDR3 is CATTWRINEQFF. Written as DNA, the CDR3 is TGTGCCACCACCTGGAGAATCAATGAGCAGTTCTTC.